Following are 25 T cell receptor beta chains from one sample sequenced in a study of Ad26.COV2.S vaccination and SARS-CoV-2 variants. Treatment: approximately 18 received Ad26.COV2.S at low or high dose, single or two shots; about 5 received placebo; per-sample allocation not given. It was on day 63 after the first vaccine or placebo injection that samples were taken. Produced via immunoSEQ multiplex PCR; TCRdb's table is partial and in-frame only. This table holds roughly 240,000 clones, roughly 90% found once. The specimen comprised peripheral blood, sampled in a trial of Ad26.COV2.S vaccine versus placebo. The source of these receptors is a person aged 18-60 years who received the Ad26.COV2.S COVID-19 vaccine or a placebo.

The V call is TRBV10-3, the J call TRBJ1-2; 7 positions match TRBD1. There are 13 residues in the CDR3. V trimming: 4 bases; J trimming: 8 bases; junction bases outside the gene matches: 7. Germline CDR1 ENHRY, CDR2 SYGVKD. The CDR3 region is CAISVGQARGYTF. The CDR3 nucleotides are TGTGCCATCAGTGTCGGACAGGCTCGCGGCTACACCTTC.

The V gene is TRBV5-1, the J gene TRBJ1-2, with no clear D. The CDR3 runs to 15 residues. Trimming took off 0 bases at V and 4 bases at J, with 13 bases between the two ends. Germline V CDR1 and CDR2: SGHRS, YFSETQ. CDR3 nucleotides: TGCGCCAGCAGCTTGGACTCCGGGCCGCTCTATGGCTACACCTTC. Protein product: CASSLDSGPLYGYTF.

The rearrangement joins TRBV18 to TRBJ1-4; 8 bases map to TRBD1. The CDR3 runs to 15 residues. J gave up 7 bases and V 6 bases, and 10 bases lay outside the gene matches. Per the germline V gene, CDR1 is KGHSH and CDR2 is LQKENI. The CDR3, as DNA: TGTGCCAGCTCTTCTCAGGGGGCGAATAGTGAAAAACTGTTTTTT. This translates into CASSSQGANSEKLFF.

The chain carries TRBV28 and TRBJ1-2; D uncertain. Germline CDR1 MDHEN, CDR2 SYDVKM. Trimming removed 4 bases at V and 2 bases at J, with 8 bases between. The CDR3 runs to 13 residues. The CDR3 coding sequence is TGTGCCAGCAGTTCAGGCGCCAACTATGGCTACACCTTC. This encodes CASSSGANYGYTF.

This clone was counted only a few times. This sequence joins TRBV30 and TRBJ2-2, with D unresolved. The CDR3 covers 11 residues. The germline V and J ends were trimmed by 1 base and 3 bases, with 0 bases remaining between them. The germline V gene encodes CDR1 GTSNPN and CDR2 SVGIG (reference sequence). This CDR3 is CAWSDTGELFF. The CDR3 region has the DNA TGTGCCTGGAGTGACACCGGGGAGCTGTTTTTT.

The chain combines TRBV27 with TRBJ2-3; TRBD2 agrees at 8 bases. The germline gives CDR1 MNHEY, CDR2 SMNVEV (reference sequence). The CDR3 covers 14 residues. With 5 bases clipped from V and 7 bases from J, the junction kept 8 bases outside the gene matches. CDR3 residues: CASSLGRAPYTQYF. The CDR3, as DNA: TGTGCCAGCAGTCTCGGGAGGGCCCCATATACGCAGTATTTT.

The chain links TRBV30 to TRBJ2-7; 7 bases match TRBD1. CDR3 length: 11 amino acids. V lost 4 bases to trimming and J lost 5 bases; unmatched junction nucleotides: 2. Germline CDR1 is GTSNPN and CDR2 is SVGIG (reference sequence). CDR3 sequence: CAWTQGDEQYF. In nucleotides, the CDR3 is TGTGCCTGGACCCAGGGGGACGAGCAGTACTTC.

With respect to this clone: At one boundary the junction diverges from the germline segment, which might be a read error. The chain has TRBV7-2 and TRBJ1-3, with unresolved D. The CDR3 extends over 12 amino acids. Germline assignment: CDR1 SGHTA and CDR2 FQGNSA. This CDR3 reads CASSVAGNTIYF. The CDR3, as DNA: TGTGCCAGCAGCGTAGCTGGAAACACCATATATTTT.

V is TRBV12-3 or TRBV12-4 and J is TRBJ1-5; D is unresolved. The V end lost 6 bases, the J end lost 5 bases, and 11 bases lay between the germline ends. The CDR3 contains 13 residues. CDR3 sequence: CASSSHPHQPQHF. DNA of the CDR3: TGTGCCAGCAGCTCTCACCCTCATCAGCCCCAGCATTTT.

The J gene is TRBJ1-5, the V gene TRBV7-8; 7 nucleotides line up with TRBD1. The ends lost 5 bases at V and 5 bases at J; junction bases unmatched: 6. CDR1 is SGHVS, CDR2 FQNEAQ, per germline. This CDR3 has 14 amino acids. The CDR3, as DNA: TGTGCCAGCAGCCGAGACAGGGTGGATCAGCCCCAGCATTTT. It translates to CASSRDRVDQPQHF.

V and J are TRBV14 and TRBJ2-1; weak D call: TRBD2 (6 bases). CDR3 length: 15 amino acids. V lost 4 bases to trimming and J lost 7 bases, with 17 bases between them. The V gene's germline CDR1 is SGHDN and CDR2 FVKESK. The CDR3 sequence: CASSRLVGGGNEQFF. As DNA, the CDR3 is TGTGCCAGCAGCCGGCTGGTGGGAGGAGGTAATGAGCAGTTCTTC. The whole variable domain, remainder taken from reference TRBV14 and TRBJ2-1, is EAGVTQFPSHSVIEKGQTVTLRCDPISGHDNLYWYRRVMGKEIKFLLHFVKESKQDESGMPNNRFLAERTGGTYSTLKVQPAELEDSGVYFCASSRLVGGGNEQFFGPGTRLTVL.

The rearrangement joins TRBV30 to TRBJ1-3; weak D call: TRBD1 (5 bases). V was cut by 8 bases and J by 0 bases, with 8 bases left in between. Germline CDR1 and CDR2: GTSNPN and SVGIG (reference sequence). There are 12 residues in the CDR3. In DNA form, the CDR3 reads TGTGCCGGCACAGGCTCTGGAAACACCATATATTTT. Translating gives CAGTGSGNTIYF.

The chain links TRBV11-3 to TRBJ2-5; a possible D gene is TRBD2 (6 bases). The CDR3 length is 14 residues. Deletions cut 5 bases from V and 10 bases from J, with 20 bases between. The germline CDR1 and CDR2 sequences are SGHNT and YENEEA. The CDR3 DNA reads TGTGCCAGCAGCCCCGACCCCGGGCGGGGTATCCAGTACTTC. It yields the protein CASSPDPGRGIQYF.

The CDR3 DNA reads TGTGCCAGCAGTCTGACAGGGCCCAAAAACATTCAGTACTTC. This codes for CASSLTGPKNIQYF. The V call is TRBV27, the J call TRBJ2-4; 7 bases are shared with TRBD1. Trimming removed 5 bases from V and 2 bases from J; junction bases left unmatched: 3. Germline assignment: CDR1 MNHEY and CDR2 SMNVEV (reference sequence). The CDR3 contains 14 residues.

This chain joins TRBV5-1 and TRBJ2-3; D tentatively reads TRBD1 or TRBD2 (5 bases each). The V end was cut by 0 bases, the J end by 5 bases, with 19 bases between. The CDR3 is made up of 17 amino acids. From germline, CDR1 is SGHRS and CDR2 YFSETQ. The CDR3 DNA is TGCGCCAGCAGCTTGGCCGAGGGGCGGGCACGGGGAGATACGCAGTATTTT. This encodes CASSLAEGRARGDTQYF.

CDR3 sequence (DNA): TGTGCCAGCAGCCCCGGGTCAGGGGCGGGAGGGGAGACCCAGTACTTC. Residues: CASSPGSGAGGETQYF. The gene calls are TRBV3-1 (or the pseudogene TRBV3-2) and TRBJ2-5; TRBD2 aligns across 9 bases. The V and J ends lost 4 bases and 5 bases, in that order; junction bases with no gene match: 11. There are 16 residues in the CDR3. CDR1 is LGHDT, CDR2 YNNKEL, per germline (reference sequence).

The rearrangement joins TRBV7-3 to TRBJ2-3; D is tentatively TRBD1 or TRBD2 (5 bases each). Germline CDR1 is SGHTA and CDR2 is FQGTGA. Trimming removed 5 bases at V and 5 bases at J, with 17 bases between. This CDR3 spans 15 amino acids. CDR3 sequence reads: CASSEAIGTQDTQYF. The CDR3 region has the DNA TGTGCCAGCAGCGAAGCGATCGGGACCCAAGATACGCAGTATTTT.

Points on this clone: Other DNA sequences in the same sample also yield this CDR3. The chain links TRBV18 to TRBJ1-5; maybe TRBD1 (6 bases). The CDR3 loop spans 14 amino acids. V was clipped by 3 bases and J by 1 base, with 7 bases between them. The germline gives CDR1 KGHSH, CDR2 LQKENI. The CDR3 protein is CASSPGASNQPQHF. The DNA for the CDR3 is TGTGCCAGCTCACCGGGGGCGAGCAATCAGCCCCAGCATTTT.

CDR3: CASNAGTSGSYEQYF. The CDR3 DNA reads TGTGCCAGCAACGCCGGGACTAGCGGGAGCTACGAGCAGTACTTC. The chain combines TRBV6-4 with TRBJ2-7; 14 positions agree with TRBD2. The CDR3 loop spans 15 amino acids. Germline V gene data show CDR1 as MRHNA and CDR2 as SNTAGT. Losses at the gene ends were 7 bases for V and 3 bases for J; bases not matched to a gene: 5.

The genes are TRBV10-3 and TRBJ1-2; TRBD1 agrees at 7 bases. The germline CDR1 and CDR2 sequences are ENHRY and SYGVKD. V gave up 6 bases and J gave up 0 bases; unmatched junction bases: 7. The CDR3 length is 15 residues. The CDR3 here is CAISPDRAANYGYTF. CDR3 nucleotides: TGTGCCATCAGCCCCGACAGGGCCGCTAACTATGGCTACACCTTC.

J is TRBJ2-1 and V is TRBV2; 11 bases are a match to TRBD2. Germline V gives CDR1 SNHLY, CDR2 FYNNEI. The CDR3 has 18 amino acids. V lost 6 bases to trimming and J lost 5 bases; unmatched junction nucleotides: 15. CDR3 in DNA: TGTGCCAGCAGAGGAAGGCGGACTAGCGGGCATCGGGACAATGAGCAGTTCTTC. Amino acids: CASRGRRTSGHRDNEQFF.

This clone has a single count. The CDR3 loop reads CASSLTDSPWDYEQYF. Here the CDR3 DNA reads TGCGCCAGCAGCCTGACGGACAGCCCCTGGGATTACGAGCAGTACTTC. The chain links TRBV5-1 to TRBJ2-7; weak D call: TRBD1 (6 bases). The germline gives CDR1 SGHRS, CDR2 YFSETQ. This CDR3 has 16 residues. V lost 4 bases and J 4 bases, leaving 21 bases between the germline ends. Together with reference TRBV5-1 and TRBJ2-7, the CDR3 gives the full variable domain: KAGVTQTPRYLIKTRGQQVTLSCSPISGHRSVSWYQQTPGQGLQFLFEYFSETQRNKGNFPGRFSGRQFSNSRSEMNVSTLELGDSALYLCASSLTDSPWDYEQYFGPGTRLTVT.

The J gene is TRBJ2-7, the V gene TRBV30; D gene ambiguous. This CDR3 contains 14 residues. V was pared by 0 bases and J by 7 bases, with 16 bases between. The germline gives CDR1 GTSNPN, CDR2 SVGIG (reference sequence). Here the CDR3 DNA reads TGTGCCTGGAGTGTATCCCTGTTCCTAGGGGAGCAGTACTTC. Amino acids: CAWSVSLFLGEQYF.

This clone was seen only a few times. The chain couples TRBV19 to TRBJ2-6; D possibly corresponds to TRBD1 (5 bases). This CDR3 is built from 14 residues. Germline CDR1 reads LNHDA; CDR2 reads SQIVND (reference sequence). V was trimmed by 5 bases and J by 4 bases, leaving 9 bases between them. CDR3 nucleotide sequence: TGTGCCAGTAGTGTGTCAGGGGGGGCCAACGTCCTGACTTTC. It is translated as CASSVSGGANVLTF.

The V gene is TRBV7-9, the J gene TRBJ2-1; D call uncertain. This CDR3 contains 12 residues. V was shortened by 5 bases and J by 4 bases, with 6 bases between the two germline ends. Germline V lookup: CDR1 SEHNR, CDR2 FQNEAQ (reference sequence). CDR3 sequence (DNA): TGTGCCAGCAGCACCGGTTACAATGAGCAGTTCTTC. Translation: CASSTGYNEQFF.